The 25 T cell receptor beta chains below come from one sample, sequenced in a study of early T cells in non-severe SARS-CoV-2 infection. A single record per CDR3 protein comes from TCRdb applying MiXCR to the 5' RACE reads. The data contain tens of thousands of distinct CDR3 sequences, roughly a tenth of them singletons. Sequencing was performed on whole blood. The receptors shown here come from an adult who was a healthcare worker with PCR-confirmed SARS-CoV-2 infection or an uninfected control (not recorded which).

The chain joins TRBV10-3 to TRBJ2-2; D is unclear. The ends were cut back, 8 bases at V and 5 bases at J, with 9 bases in the middle. This CDR3 is built from 12 residues. CDR1 ENHRY and CDR2 SYGVKD come from the germline V gene. Here the CDR3 DNA reads TGTGCCATCGGGCAAGGGACCGGGGAGCTGTTTTTT. Protein product: CAIGQGTGELFF.

This clonotype was counted between two and nine times. V usage is TRBV20-1 and J usage is TRBJ2-7; weak D call: TRBD1 (5 bases). Trimming shortened V by 0 bases and J by 2 bases, and 14 bases separated the two germline ends. CDR3 size: 15 residues. Germline V gene data show CDR1 as DFQATT and CDR2 as SNEGSKA (reference sequence). CDR3 nucleotides: TGCAGTGCTAGAGATGGGCAGGGAATAACCTACGAGCAGTACTTC. This encodes CSARDGQGITYEQYF.

There are a few counts of this clonotype. The rearrangement uses TRBV3-1 and TRBJ1-1; D gene uncertain. The germline V gene encodes CDR1 LGHDT and CDR2 YNNKEL (reference sequence). This CDR3 region has 13 residues. Deletions cut 0 bases from V and 5 bases from J, with 7 bases between. CDR3 sequence: CASSQDRVTEAFF. The CDR3 DNA reads TGTGCCAGCAGCCAAGATCGGGTTACTGAAGCTTTCTTT.

This clonotype is termed medium-sized (0.01 to 0.1%). This chain uses TRBV7-9 with TRBJ2-7; TRBD1 is a possible D gene (5 bases). Trimming cost V 1 base and J 2 bases, with 15 bases left between them. The CDR3 loop spans 16 amino acids. Germline V gene sequence: CDR1 SEHNR, CDR2 FQNEAQ (reference sequence). In DNA form, the CDR3 reads TGTGCCAGCAGCTTAGAGTTCGGCAGGGCCCCCTACGAGCAGTACTTC. Protein sequence: CASSLEFGRAPYEQYF.

This clonotype was seen only a few times. The rearrangement joins TRBV20-1 to TRBJ2-5; 7 nucleotides align to TRBD2. Germline values: CDR1 DFQATT, CDR2 SNEGSKA (reference sequence). V lost 6 bases, J lost 1 base, and 11 bases stayed unmatched. The CDR3 runs 15 residues. CDR3 bases: TGCAGTGCGCGAGGCGCGGGGGTTAGCCAAGAGACCCAGTACTTC. Translated, it gives CSARGAGVSQETQYF.

This clonotype was counted at least ten times. The chain recombines TRBV29-1 with TRBJ2-2, with D possibly being TRBD1 (6 bases). V was trimmed by 7 bases and J by 2 bases, leaving 14 bases between them. From germline, CDR1 is SQVTM and CDR2 ANQGSEA. This CDR3 contains 14 residues. This CDR3 is CSGRKDSNTGELFF. DNA of the CDR3: TGCAGCGGTAGGAAGGACAGTAACACCGGGGAGCTGTTTTTT.

This clonotype was seen a few times. The J gene is TRBJ2-5, the V gene TRBV5-4, with a weak D call TRBD1 (5 bases). Germline-derived CDR1 and CDR2 are SGHNT and YYREEE (reference sequence). This CDR3 comprises 14 residues. Trimming pared 4 bases from V and 5 bases from J, leaving 15 bases between. CDR3 bases: TGTGCCAGCAGCCGCATGTGGGGCTGGGAGACCCAGTACTTC. It translates to CASSRMWGWETQYF.

J is TRBJ2-7 and V is TRBV29-1; D is possibly TRBD1 (6 bases). The CDR3 runs 14 residues. The germline V gene encodes CDR1 SQVTM and CDR2 ANQGSEA. The V end was cut by 4 bases, the J end by 5 bases, with 18 bases between. The CDR3 here is CSVVLSGHVDEQYF. The CDR3 region has the DNA TGCAGCGTTGTATTATCGGGACACGTCGACGAGCAGTACTTC.

This chain connects TRBV3-1 to TRBJ2-7; a possible D gene is TRBD1 (6 bases). With 5 bases removed from V and 2 bases from J, the gap between germline ends came to 19 bases. This CDR3 is built from 16 residues. The germline CDR1 and CDR2 sequences are LGHDT and YNNKEL (reference sequence). The CDR3: CASSDNGPGDPYEQYF. CDR3 coding DNA: TGTGCCAGCAGCGACAATGGACCAGGGGACCCCTACGAGCAGTACTTC.

The chain combines TRBV20-1 with TRBJ2-5, with D unclear. The CDR3 spans 12 residues. CDR1 DFQATT and CDR2 SNEGSKA come from the germline V gene (reference sequence). Deletions cut 5 bases from V and 5 bases from J, with 12 bases between. The CDR3 loop reads CSALVLRETQYF. The CDR3 nucleotides read TGCAGTGCTTTAGTCCTCAGGGAGACCCAGTACTTC.

This clonotype appeared many times. V and J are TRBV11-2 and TRBJ2-3; D tentatively reads TRBD1 or TRBD2 (6 bases each). Germline V gives CDR1 SGHAT, CDR2 FQNNGV. V was cut by 5 bases and J by 6 bases, with 18 bases left in between. The CDR3 covers 15 residues. This CDR3 reads CASSLSYGGQDTQYF. The CDR3 nucleotides are TGTGCCAGCAGCCTATCCTACGGGGGCCAGGATACGCAGTATTTT.

This clonotype was observed a few times. The chain links TRBV10-1 to TRBJ1-1; D is uncertain. CDR1 WNHNN and CDR2 SYGVQD come from the germline V gene (reference sequence). The CDR3 spans 13 residues. The V end was cut by 6 bases, the J end by 3 bases, with 11 bases between. The DNA for the CDR3 is TGCGCCAGCAGGAGTCAGTCGGACACTGAAGCTTTCTTT. Translating it yields CASRSQSDTEAFF.

This clonotype was counted between two and nine times. The chain recombines TRBV6-6 with TRBJ1-2; TRBD1 aligns across 7 bases. CDR3 size: 13 residues. Germline V gene lookup returns CDR1 MNHNY and CDR2 SVGAGI (reference sequence). Trimming cost V 5 bases and J 3 bases; bases outside gene matches: 3. CDR3 nucleotide sequence: TGTGCCAGCAGTAGGGGGCCAGACTATGGCTACACCTTC. As protein: CASSRGPDYGYTF.

This clonotype was counted at least ten times. This chain uses TRBV7-9 with TRBJ2-7; 8 bases map to TRBD2. CDR3 length: 15 residues. Germline V gene lookup returns CDR1 SEHNR and CDR2 FQNEAQ (reference sequence). Trimming took 2 bases from V and 3 from J; bases not matched to a gene: 6. The CDR3 bases are TGTGCCAGCAGCTTATGGGGAGCGGGGGACTACGAGCAGTACTTC. Encoded protein: CASSLWGAGDYEQYF.

This clonotype was observed a handful of times. The rearrangement uses TRBV6-6 and TRBJ1-6, with no clear D. The CDR3 loop spans 16 amino acids. Germline V lookup: CDR1 MNHNY, CDR2 SVGAGI (reference sequence). V lost 8 bases and J lost 0, with 14 bases in between. The CDR3 DNA reads as TGTGCCAGCGGCAAGGCAGAGAGCTCCTATAATTCACCCCTCCACTTT. It yields the protein CASGKAESSYNSPLHF.

The CDR3 coding sequence is TGTGCCAGCAGCCTCCGGGGGCGCGAGCAGTACTTC. Its translation: CASSLRGREQYF. The V and J genes are TRBV3-1 and TRBJ2-7, with D possibly being TRBD1 or TRBD2 (6 bases each). V lost 4 bases, J lost 6 bases, and 10 bases lay in between. This CDR3 has 12 amino acids. In germline, CDR1 is LGHDT, CDR2 YNNKEL (reference sequence).

V is TRBV2 and J is TRBJ2-1; D is ambiguous. Germline assignment: CDR1 SNHLY and CDR2 FYNNEI. The CDR3 spans 12 residues. Trimming left V 7 bases short and J 8 bases short, with 12 bases between. The CDR3 protein is CASNTDEDEQFF. The CDR3 DNA is TGTGCCAGCAACACGGACGAAGATGAGCAGTTCTTC.

The J gene is TRBJ2-1, the V gene TRBV7-3, with a tentative D call TRBD2 (5 bases). Trimming removed 2 bases at V and 3 bases at J, with 14 bases between. CDR1 is SGHTA, CDR2 FQGTGA, per germline. The length of the CDR3 is 16 residues. Here the CDR3 DNA reads TGTGCCAGCAGCTTATCGGCGGGCGGCAGCTACAATGAGCAGTTCTTC. This gives the protein CASSLSAGGSYNEQFF.

This clonotype was detected only a few times. The chain is built from TRBV3-1 and TRBJ2-5; a weak D match, TRBD2 (5 bases). Germline values: CDR1 LGHDT, CDR2 YNNKEL (reference sequence). The V end was cut by 1 base, the J end by 8 bases, with 8 bases between. The CDR3 consists of 12 residues. The CDR3 region is CASSQGEGTQYF. Written as DNA, the CDR3 is TGTGCCAGCAGCCAAGGAGAGGGTACCCAGTACTTC.

This clonotype has at least ten counts. The rearrangement links TRBV4-1 to TRBJ1-2, with TRBD1 identical over 8 bases. Looked up from germline, CDR1 is MGHRA and CDR2 is YSYEKL. CDR3 length equals 13 residues. V gave up 4 bases and J gave up 6 bases; unmatched junction bases: 4. The CDR3: CASSLMTGDGYTF. The CDR3 DNA sequence: TGCGCCAGCAGCCTAATGACAGGGGATGGCTACACCTTC.

As concerns this clonotype: At one end, the junction sequence differs from germline, possibly due to a read error. The chain employs TRBV4-1 and TRBJ2-6; possible D gene TRBD1, 6 bases. Germline-derived CDR1 and CDR2 are MGHRA and YSYEKL. This CDR3 region has 17 residues. CDR3 region: CASSQVTGISAANVLTF. CDR3 DNA: TGCGCCAGCAGCCAGGTGACAGGCATCTCTGCGGCCAACGTCCTGACTTTC.

The V gene is TRBV3-1, the J gene TRBJ2-5, with D possibly being TRBD2 (7 bases). Germline-derived CDR1 and CDR2 are LGHDT and YNNKEL (reference sequence). V was clipped by 8 bases and J by 7 bases, with 23 bases between them. The CDR3 runs 15 residues. This chain's CDR3 is CASCPLGGPSVTQYF. CDR3 DNA sequence: TGTGCCAGCTGCCCGTTGGGGGGGCCAAGCGTGACCCAGTACTTC.

This clonotype was observed many times. The V call is TRBV5-1, the J call TRBJ2-3; D possibly corresponds to TRBD2 (6 bases). V lost 2 bases to trimming and J lost 4 bases, with 11 bases between them. The germline CDR1 and CDR2 sequences are SGHRS and YFSETQ. This CDR3 contains 14 residues. CDR3 sequence reads: CASSLAWDSDTQYF. The DNA for the CDR3 is TGCGCCAGCAGCTTAGCTTGGGACTCAGATACGCAGTATTTT.

This clonotype has ten or more counts. The rearrangement links TRBV5-1 to TRBJ1-6, with 7 bases aligning to TRBD1. The V and J ends lost 0 bases and 9 bases, in that order; junction bases with no gene match: 6. Germline assignment: CDR1 SGHRS and CDR2 YFSETQ. This CDR3 is 15 amino acids long. DNA for the CDR3: TGCGCCAGCAGCTTGGAACAGGGGATCCGTTCACCCCTCCACTTT. Translated, it gives CASSLEQGIRSPLHF.

This clonotype was counted many times. This sequence joins TRBV11-2 and TRBJ1-2, with D perhaps TRBD1 (5 bases). Germline CDR1 SGHAT, CDR2 FQNNGV. V lost 0 bases, J lost 7 bases, and 6 bases lay in between. This CDR3 is 12 amino acids long. The CDR3 protein is CASSLDGGGYTF. The DNA of the CDR3 is TGTGCCAGCAGCTTAGATGGGGGTGGCTACACCTTC.